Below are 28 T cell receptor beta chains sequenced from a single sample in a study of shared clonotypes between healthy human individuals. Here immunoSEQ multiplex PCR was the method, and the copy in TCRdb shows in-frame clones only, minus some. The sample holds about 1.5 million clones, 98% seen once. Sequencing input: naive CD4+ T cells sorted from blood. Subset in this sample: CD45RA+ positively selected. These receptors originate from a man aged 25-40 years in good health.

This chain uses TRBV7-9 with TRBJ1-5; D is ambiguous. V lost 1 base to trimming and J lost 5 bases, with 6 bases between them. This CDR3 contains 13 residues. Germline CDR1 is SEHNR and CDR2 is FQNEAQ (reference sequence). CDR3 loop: CASSLEPDQPQHF. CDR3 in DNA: TGTGCCAGCAGCTTAGAGCCGGATCAGCCCCAGCATTTT.

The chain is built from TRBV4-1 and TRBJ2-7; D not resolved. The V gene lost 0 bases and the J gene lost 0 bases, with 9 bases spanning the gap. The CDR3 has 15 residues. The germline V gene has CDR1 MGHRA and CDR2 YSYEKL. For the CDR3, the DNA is TGCGCCAGCAGCCAAGACCACGATATCTCCTACGAGCAGTACTTC. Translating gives CASSQDHDISYEQYF.

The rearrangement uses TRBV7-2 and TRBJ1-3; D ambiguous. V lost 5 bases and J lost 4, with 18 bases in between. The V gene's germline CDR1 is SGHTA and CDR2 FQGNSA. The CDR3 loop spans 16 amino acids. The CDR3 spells CASSPRGGVTGNTIYF. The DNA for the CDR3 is TGTGCCAGCAGCCCCCGTGGAGGAGTCACAGGAAACACCATATATTTT.

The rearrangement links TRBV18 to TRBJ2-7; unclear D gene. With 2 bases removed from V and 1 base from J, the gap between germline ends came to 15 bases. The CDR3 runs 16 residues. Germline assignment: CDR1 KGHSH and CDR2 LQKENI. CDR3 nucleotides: TGTGCCAGCTCACCAATTTCGGCATCTCTTTCCTACGAGCAGTACTTC. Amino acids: CASSPISASLSYEQYF.

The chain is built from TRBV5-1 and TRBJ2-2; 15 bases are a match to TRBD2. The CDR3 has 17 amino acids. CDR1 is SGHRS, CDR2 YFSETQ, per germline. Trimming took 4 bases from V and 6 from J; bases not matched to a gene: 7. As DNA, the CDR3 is TGCGCCAGCAGCACTGGACTAGCGGGAGGGCCTTCCGGGGAGCTGTTTTTT. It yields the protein CASSTGLAGGPSGELFF.

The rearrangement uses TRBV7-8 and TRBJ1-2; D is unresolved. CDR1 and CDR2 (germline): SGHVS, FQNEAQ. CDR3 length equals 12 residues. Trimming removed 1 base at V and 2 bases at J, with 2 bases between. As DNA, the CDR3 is TGTGCCAGCAGCTTAGAGAACTATGGCTACACCTTC. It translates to CASSLENYGYTF.

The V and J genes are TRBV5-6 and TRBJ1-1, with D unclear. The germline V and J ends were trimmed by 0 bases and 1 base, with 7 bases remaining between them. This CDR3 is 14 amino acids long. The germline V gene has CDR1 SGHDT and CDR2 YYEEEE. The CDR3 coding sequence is TGTGCCAGCAGCTTGGGGAGGAAGAACACTGAAGCTTTCTTT. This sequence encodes CASSLGRKNTEAFF.

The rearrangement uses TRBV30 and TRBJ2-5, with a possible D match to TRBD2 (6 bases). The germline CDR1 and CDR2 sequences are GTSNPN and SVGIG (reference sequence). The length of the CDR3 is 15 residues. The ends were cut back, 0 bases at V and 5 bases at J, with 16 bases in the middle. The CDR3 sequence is CAWSVGTRREETQYF. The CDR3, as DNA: TGTGCCTGGAGTGTAGGGACCAGACGGGAGGAGACCCAGTACTTC.

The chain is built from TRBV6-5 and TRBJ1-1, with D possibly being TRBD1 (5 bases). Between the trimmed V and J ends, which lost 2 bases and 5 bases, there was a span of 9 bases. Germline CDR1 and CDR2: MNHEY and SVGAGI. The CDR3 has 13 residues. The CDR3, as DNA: TGTGCCAGCAGTTACGTGGGGGGGACTGAAGCTTTCTTT. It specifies CASSYVGGTEAFF.

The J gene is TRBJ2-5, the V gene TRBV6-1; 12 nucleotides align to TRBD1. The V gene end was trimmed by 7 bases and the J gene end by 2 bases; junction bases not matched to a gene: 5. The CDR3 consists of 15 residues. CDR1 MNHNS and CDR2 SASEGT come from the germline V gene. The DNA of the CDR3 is TGTGCCAGCAAGGGACAGGGGGCGAGGCAAGAGACCCAGTACTTC. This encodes CASKGQGARQETQYF.

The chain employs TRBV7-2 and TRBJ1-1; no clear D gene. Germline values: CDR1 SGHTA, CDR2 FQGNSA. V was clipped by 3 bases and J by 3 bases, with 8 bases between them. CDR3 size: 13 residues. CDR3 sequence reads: CASSFRLDTEAFF. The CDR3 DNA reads TGTGCCAGCAGCTTTCGACTTGACACTGAAGCTTTCTTT.

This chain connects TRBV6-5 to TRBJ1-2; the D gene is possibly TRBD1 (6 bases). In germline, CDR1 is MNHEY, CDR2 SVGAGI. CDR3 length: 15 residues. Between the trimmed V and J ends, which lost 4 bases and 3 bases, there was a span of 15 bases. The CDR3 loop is CASSLGQPPYYGYTF. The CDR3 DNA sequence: TGTGCCAGCAGTTTAGGACAGCCCCCCTACTATGGCTACACCTTC.

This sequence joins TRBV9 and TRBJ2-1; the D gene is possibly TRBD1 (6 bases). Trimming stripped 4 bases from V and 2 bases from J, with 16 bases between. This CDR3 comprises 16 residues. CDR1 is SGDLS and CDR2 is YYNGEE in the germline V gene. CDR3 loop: CASSTPGQLTYNEQFF. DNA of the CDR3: TGTGCCAGCAGCACTCCCGGACAGTTAACCTACAATGAGCAGTTCTTC.

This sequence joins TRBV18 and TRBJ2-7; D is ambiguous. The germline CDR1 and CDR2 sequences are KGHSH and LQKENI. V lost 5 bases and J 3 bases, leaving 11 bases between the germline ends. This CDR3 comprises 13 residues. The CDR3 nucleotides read TGTGCCAGCTCAACAACAGCAGACTACGAGCAGTACTTC. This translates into CASSTTADYEQYF. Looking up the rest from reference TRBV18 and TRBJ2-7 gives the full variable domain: NAGVMQNPRHLVRRRGQEARLRCSPMKGHSHVYWYRQLPEEGLKFMVYLQKENIIDESGMPKERFSAEFPKEGPSILRIQQVVRGDSAAYFCASSTTADYEQYFGPGTRLTVT.

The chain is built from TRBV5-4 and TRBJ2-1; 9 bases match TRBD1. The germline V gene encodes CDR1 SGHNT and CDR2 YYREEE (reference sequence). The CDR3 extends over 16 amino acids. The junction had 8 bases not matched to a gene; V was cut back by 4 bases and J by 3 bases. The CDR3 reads CASSPSRTGVYNEQFF. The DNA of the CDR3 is TGTGCCAGCAGCCCCTCGAGGACAGGGGTCTACAATGAGCAGTTCTTC.

CDR3 in amino acids: CASSLMGKDRFSSYEQYF. In DNA form, the CDR3 reads TGTGCCAGCAGCTTAATGGGAAAGGACCGGTTCAGCTCCTACGAGCAGTACTTC. The V gene is TRBV11-2, the J gene TRBJ2-7; D unclear. The length of the CDR3 is 18 residues. V lost 2 bases to trimming and J lost 0 bases, with 20 bases between them. Germline V CDR1 and CDR2: SGHAT, FQNNGV.

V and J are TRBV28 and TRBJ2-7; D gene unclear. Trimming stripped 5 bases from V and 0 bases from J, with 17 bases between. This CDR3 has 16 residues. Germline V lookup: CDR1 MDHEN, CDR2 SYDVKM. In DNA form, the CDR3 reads TGTGCCAGCAGTACCCAGACCTCGACCTTCTCCTACGAGCAGTACTTC. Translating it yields CASSTQTSTFSYEQYF.

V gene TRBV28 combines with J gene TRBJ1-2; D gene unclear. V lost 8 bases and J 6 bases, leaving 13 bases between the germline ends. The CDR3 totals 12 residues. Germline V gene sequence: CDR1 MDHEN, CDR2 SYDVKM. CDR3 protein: CASLGQSNGYTF. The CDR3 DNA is TGTGCCAGCCTCGGGCAGTCGAATGGCTACACCTTC.

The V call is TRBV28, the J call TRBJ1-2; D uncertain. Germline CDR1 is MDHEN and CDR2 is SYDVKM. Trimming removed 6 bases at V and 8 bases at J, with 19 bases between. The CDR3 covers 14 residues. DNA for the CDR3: TGTGCCAGCAGGCCACCGTTGTTCTCGAGGGGCTACACCTTC. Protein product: CASRPPLFSRGYTF.

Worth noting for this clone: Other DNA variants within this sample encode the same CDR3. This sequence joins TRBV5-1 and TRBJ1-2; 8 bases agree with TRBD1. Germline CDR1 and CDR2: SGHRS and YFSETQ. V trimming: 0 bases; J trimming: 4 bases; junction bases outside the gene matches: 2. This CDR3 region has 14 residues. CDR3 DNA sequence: TGCGCCAGCAGCTTGGGACAGGGGTCCTATGGCTACACCTTC. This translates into CASSLGQGSYGYTF.

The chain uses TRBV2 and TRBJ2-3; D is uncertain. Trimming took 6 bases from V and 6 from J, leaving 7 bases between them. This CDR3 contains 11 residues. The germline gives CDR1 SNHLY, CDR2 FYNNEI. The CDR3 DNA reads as TGTGCCAGCAGCACGAGGGATACGCAGTATTTT. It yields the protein CASSTRDTQYF.

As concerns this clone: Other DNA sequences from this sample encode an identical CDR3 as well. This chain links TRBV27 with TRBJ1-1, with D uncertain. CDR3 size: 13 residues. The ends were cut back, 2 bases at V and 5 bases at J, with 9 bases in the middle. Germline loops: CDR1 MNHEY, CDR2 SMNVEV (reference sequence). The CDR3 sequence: CASSLRGRTEAFF. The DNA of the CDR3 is TGTGCCAGCAGTTTACGAGGGAGGACTGAAGCTTTCTTT.

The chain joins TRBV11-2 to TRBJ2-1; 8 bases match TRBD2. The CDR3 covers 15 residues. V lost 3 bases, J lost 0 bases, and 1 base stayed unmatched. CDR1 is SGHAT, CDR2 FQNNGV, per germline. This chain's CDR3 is CASSFLAGSYNEQFF. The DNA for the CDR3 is TGTGCCAGCAGCTTCCTAGCGGGCTCCTACAATGAGCAGTTCTTC.

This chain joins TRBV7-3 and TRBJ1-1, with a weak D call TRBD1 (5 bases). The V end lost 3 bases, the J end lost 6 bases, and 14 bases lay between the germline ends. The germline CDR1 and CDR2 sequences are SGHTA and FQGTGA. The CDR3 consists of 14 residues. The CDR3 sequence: CASSFELGVAEAFF. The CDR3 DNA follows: TGTGCCAGCAGCTTTGAGTTGGGGGTTGCTGAAGCTTTCTTT.

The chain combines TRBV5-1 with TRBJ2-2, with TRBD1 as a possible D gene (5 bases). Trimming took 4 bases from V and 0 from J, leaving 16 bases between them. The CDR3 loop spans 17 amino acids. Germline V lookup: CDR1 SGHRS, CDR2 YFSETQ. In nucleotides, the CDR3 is TGCGCCAGCAGCCCGCAGACAGCCCTCACGAACACCGGGGAGCTGTTTTTT. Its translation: CASSPQTALTNTGELFF.

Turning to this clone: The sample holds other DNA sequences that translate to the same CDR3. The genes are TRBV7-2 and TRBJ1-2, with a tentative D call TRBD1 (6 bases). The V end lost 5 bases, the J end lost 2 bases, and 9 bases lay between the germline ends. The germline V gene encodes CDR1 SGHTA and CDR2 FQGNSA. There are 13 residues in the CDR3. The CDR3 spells CASSPQGNYGYTF. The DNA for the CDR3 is TGTGCCAGCAGCCCACAGGGAAACTATGGCTACACCTTC.

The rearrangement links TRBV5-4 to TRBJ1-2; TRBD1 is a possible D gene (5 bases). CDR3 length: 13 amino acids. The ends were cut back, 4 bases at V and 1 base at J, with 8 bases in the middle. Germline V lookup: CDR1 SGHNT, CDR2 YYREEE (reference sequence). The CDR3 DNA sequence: TGTGCCAGCAGCCAAGACAGTAACTATGGCTACACCTTC. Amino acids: CASSQDSNYGYTF.

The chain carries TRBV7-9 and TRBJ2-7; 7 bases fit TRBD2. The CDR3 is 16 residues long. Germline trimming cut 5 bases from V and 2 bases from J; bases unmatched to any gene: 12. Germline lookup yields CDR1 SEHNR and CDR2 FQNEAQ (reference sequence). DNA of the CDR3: TGTGCCAGCAGCCCGCGGACTAGGCGGACCGCCTACGAGCAGTACTTC. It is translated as CASSPRTRRTAYEQYF.